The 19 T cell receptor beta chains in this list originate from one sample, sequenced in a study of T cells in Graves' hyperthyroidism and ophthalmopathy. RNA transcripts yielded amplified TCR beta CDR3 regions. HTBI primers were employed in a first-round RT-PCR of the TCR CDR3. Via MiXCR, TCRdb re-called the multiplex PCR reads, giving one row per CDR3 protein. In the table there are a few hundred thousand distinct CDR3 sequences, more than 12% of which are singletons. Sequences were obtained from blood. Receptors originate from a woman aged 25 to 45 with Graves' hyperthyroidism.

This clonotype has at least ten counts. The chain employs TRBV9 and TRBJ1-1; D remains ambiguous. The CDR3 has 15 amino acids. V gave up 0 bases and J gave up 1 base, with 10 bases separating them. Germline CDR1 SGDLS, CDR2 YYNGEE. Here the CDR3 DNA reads TGTGCCAGCAGCGTAGTAACGCTAGCGAACACTGAAGCTTTCTTT. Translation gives CASSVVTLANTEAFF.

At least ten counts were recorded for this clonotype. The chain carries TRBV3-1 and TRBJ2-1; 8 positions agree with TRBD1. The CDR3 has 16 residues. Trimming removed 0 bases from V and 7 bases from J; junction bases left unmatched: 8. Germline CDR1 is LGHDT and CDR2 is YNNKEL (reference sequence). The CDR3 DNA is TGTGCCAGCAGCCAAGACAGGGGGCCCACACTGAATGAGCAGTTCTTC. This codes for CASSQDRGPTLNEQFF.

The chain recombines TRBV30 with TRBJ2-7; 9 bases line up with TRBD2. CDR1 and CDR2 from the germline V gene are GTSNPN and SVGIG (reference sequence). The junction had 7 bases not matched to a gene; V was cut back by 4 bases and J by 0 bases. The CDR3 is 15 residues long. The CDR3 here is CAWKSSGRSSYEQYF. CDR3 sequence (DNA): TGTGCCTGGAAGTCGAGCGGGAGGAGCTCCTACGAGCAGTACTTC.

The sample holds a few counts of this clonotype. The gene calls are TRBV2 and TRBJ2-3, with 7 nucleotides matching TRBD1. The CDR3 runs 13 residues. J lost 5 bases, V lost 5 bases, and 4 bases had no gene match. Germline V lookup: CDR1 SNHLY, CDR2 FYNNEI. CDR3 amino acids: CASSPRTGDTQYF. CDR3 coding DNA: TGTGCCAGCAGTCCGCGGACAGGAGATACGCAGTATTTT.

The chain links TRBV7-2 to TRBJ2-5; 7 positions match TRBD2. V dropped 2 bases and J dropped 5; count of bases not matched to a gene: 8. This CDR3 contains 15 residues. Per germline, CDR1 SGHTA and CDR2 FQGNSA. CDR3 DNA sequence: TGTGCCAGCAGCTTAATGGCGGGAGAGCGGGAGACCCAGTACTTC. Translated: CASSLMAGERETQYF.

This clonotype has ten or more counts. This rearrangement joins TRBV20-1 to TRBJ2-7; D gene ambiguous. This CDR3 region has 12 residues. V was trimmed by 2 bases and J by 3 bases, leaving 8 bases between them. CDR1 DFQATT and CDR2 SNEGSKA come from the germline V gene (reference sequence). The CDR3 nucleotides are TGCAGTGCTAGATCATTTCGCTACGAGCAGTACTTC. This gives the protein CSARSFRYEQYF.

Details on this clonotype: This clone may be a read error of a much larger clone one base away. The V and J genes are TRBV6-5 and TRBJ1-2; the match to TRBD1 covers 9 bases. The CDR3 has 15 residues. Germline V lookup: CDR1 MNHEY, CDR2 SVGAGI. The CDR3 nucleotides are TGTGCCAGCAGTTACTCGGGACAGGGAGACTATAGCTACACCTTC. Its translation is CASSYSGQGDYSYTF.

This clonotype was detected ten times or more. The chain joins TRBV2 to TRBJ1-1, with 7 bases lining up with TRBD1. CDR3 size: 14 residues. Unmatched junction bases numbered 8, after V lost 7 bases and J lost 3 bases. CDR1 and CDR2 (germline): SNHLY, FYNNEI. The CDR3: CASTITGADTEAFF. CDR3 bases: TGTGCCAGCACTATAACAGGGGCGGACACTGAAGCTTTCTTT.

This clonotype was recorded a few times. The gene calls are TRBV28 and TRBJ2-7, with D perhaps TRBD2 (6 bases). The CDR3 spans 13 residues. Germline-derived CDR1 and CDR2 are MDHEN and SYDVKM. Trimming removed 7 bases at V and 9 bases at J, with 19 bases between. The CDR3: CASTFQGGVGQYF. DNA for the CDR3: TGTGCCAGCACCTTCCAAGGCGGGGTTGGGCAGTACTTC.

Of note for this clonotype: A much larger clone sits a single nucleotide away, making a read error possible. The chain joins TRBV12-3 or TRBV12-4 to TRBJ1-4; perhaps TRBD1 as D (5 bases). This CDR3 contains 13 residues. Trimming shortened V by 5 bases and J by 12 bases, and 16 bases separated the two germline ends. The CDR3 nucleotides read TGTGCCAGCAGTCCTGGGGCACGGGAAGAACTGTTTTTT. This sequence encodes CASSPGAREELFF.

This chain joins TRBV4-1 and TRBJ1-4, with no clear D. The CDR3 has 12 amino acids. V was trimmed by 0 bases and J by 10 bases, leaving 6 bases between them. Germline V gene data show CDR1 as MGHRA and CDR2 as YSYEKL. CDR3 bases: TGCGCCAGCAGCCAAGAAGATGGAAAACTGTTTTTT. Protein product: CASSQEDGKLFF.

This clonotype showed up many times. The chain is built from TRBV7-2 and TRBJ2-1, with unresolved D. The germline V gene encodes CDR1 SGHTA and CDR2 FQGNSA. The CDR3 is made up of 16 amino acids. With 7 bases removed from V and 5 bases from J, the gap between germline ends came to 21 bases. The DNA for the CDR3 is TGTGCCAGCACCCCGTCCGGGTCTACCAGAGACAATGAGCAGTTCTTC. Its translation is CASTPSGSTRDNEQFF.

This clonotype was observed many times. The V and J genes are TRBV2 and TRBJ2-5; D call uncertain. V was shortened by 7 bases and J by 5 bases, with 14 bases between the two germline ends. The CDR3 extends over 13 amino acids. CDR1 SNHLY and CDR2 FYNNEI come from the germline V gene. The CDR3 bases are TGTGCCAGCAACGTAGATTTGGGGGAGACCCAGTACTTC. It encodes CASNVDLGETQYF.

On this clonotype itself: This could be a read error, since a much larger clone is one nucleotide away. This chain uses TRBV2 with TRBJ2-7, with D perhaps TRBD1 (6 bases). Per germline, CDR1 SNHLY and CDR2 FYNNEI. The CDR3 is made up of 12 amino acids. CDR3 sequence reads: CASIEGGYEQYF. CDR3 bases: TGTGCCAGCATTGAAGGGGGCTACGAGCAGTACTTC.

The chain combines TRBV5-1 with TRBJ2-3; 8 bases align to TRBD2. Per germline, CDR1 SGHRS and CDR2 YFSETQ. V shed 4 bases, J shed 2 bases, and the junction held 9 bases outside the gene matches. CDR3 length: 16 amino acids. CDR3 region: CASSLGRGGTTDTQYF. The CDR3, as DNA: TGCGCCAGCAGCCTCGGACGGGGGGGGACCACAGATACGCAGTATTTT. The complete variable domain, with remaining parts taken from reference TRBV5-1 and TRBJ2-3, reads KAGVTQTPRYLIKTRGQQVTLSCSPISGHRSVSWYQQTPGQGLQFLFEYFSETQRNKGNFPGRFSGRQFSNSRSEMNVSTLELGDSALYLCASSLGRGGTTDTQYFGPGTRLTVL.

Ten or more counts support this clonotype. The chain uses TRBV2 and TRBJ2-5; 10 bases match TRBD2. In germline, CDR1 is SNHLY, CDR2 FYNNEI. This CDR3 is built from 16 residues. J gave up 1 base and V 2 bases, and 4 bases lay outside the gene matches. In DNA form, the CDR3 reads TGTGCCAGCAGTGAAAGGAGCGGGAGGGCCCAAGAGACCCAGTACTTC. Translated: CASSERSGRAQETQYF.

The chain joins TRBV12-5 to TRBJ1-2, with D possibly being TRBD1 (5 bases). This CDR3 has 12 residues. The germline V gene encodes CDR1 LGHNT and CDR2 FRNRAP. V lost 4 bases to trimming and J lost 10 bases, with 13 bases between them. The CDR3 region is CASGSGGVNYTF. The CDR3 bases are TGTGCTAGTGGTTCGGGGGGTGTTAACTACACCTTC.

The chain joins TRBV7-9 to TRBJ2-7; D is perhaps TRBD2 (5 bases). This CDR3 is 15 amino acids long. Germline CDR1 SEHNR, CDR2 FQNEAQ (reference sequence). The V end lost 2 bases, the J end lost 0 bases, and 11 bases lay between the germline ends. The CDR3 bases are TGTGCCAGCAGCTTAACGCGGGCCACCTCCTACGAGCAGTACTTC. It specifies CASSLTRATSYEQYF. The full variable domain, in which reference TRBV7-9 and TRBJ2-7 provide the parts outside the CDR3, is DTGVSQNPRHKITKRGQNVTFRCDPISEHNRLYWYRQTLGQGPEFLTYFQNEAQLEKSRLLSDRFSAERPKGSFSTLEIQRTEQGDSAMYLCASSLTRATSYEQYFGPGTRLTVT.

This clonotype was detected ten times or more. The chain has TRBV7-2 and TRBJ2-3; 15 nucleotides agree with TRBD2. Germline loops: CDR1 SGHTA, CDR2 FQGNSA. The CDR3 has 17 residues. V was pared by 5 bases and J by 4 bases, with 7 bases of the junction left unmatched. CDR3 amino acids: CASSPGTSGRRSDTQYF. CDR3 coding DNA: TGTGCCAGCAGCCCCGGGACTAGCGGGAGGAGGTCAGATACGCAGTATTTT.